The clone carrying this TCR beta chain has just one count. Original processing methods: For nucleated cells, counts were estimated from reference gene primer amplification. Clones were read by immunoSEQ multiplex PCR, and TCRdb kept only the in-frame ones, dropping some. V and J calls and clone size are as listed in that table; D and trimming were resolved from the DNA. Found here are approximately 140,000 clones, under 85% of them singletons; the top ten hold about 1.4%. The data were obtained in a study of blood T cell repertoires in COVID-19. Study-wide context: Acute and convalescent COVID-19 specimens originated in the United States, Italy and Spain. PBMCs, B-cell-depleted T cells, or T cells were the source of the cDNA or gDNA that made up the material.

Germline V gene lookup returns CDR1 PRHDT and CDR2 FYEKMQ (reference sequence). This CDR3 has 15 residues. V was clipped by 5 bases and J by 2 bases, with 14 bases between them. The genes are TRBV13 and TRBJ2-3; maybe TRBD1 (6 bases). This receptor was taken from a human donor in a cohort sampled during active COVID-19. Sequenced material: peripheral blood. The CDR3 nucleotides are TGTGCCAGCAGCATCTCGACAGGTACCACAGATACGCAGTATTTT. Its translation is CASSISTGTTDTQYF.